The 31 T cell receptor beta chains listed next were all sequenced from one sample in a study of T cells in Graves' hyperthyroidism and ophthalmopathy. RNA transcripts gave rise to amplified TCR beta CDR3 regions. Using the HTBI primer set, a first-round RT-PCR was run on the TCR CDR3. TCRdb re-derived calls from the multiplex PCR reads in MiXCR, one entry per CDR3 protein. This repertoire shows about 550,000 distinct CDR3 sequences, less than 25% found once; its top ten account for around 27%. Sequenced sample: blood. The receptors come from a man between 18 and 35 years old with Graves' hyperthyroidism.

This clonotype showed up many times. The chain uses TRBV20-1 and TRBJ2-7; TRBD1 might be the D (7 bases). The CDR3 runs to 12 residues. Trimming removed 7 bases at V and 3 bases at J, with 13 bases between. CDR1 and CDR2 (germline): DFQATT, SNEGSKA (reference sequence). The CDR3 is CSGRGDSYEQYF. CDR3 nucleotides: TGCAGTGGACGCGGGGACAGCTACGAGCAGTACTTC.

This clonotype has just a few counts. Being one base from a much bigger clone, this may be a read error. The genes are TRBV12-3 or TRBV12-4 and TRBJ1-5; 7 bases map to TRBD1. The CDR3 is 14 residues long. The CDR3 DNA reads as TGTGCCAGCAGTCCCGGACAGGACAATCAGCCCCGGCATTTT. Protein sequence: CASSPGQDNQPRHF.

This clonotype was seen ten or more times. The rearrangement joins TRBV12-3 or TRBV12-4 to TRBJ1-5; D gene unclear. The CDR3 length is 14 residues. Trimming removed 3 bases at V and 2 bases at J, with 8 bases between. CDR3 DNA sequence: TGTGCCAGCAGTTTCGGTCAGGGCAATCAGCCCCAGCATTTT. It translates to CASSFGQGNQPQHF.

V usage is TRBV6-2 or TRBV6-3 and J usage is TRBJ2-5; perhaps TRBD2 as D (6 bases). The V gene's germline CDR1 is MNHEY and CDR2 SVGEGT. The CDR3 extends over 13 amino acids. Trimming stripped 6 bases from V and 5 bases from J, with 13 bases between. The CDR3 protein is CASRRPGEETQYF. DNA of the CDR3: TGTGCCAGCAGGCGACCGGGGGAGGAGACCCAGTACTTC.

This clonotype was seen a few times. The CDR3 spells CASSEPRGLYTGELFF. CDR3 bases: TGTGCCAGCAGTGAACCCCGGGGGTTATACACCGGGGAGCTGTTTTTT. The chain links TRBV25-1 to TRBJ2-2; a weak D match, TRBD2 (6 bases). Trimming pared 2 bases from V and 3 bases from J, leaving 13 bases between. Germline V CDR1 and CDR2: MGHDK, SYGVNS. The CDR3 consists of 16 residues.

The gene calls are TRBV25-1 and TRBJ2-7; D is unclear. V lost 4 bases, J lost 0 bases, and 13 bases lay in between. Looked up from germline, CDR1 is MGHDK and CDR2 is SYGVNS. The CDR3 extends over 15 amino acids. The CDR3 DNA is TGTGCCAGCAGTGCCCCGGGTGGCACCTCCTACGAGCAGTACTTC. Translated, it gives CASSAPGGTSYEQYF.

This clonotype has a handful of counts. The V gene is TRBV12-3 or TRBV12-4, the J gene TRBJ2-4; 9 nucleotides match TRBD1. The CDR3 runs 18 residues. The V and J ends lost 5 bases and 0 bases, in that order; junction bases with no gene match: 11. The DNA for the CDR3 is TGTGCCAGCAGTCCCGGCGGGACAGGGACCATAGCCAAAAACATTCAGTACTTC. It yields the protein CASSPGGTGTIAKNIQYF.

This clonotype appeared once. CDR3: CASSFRGGRENQPQHF. Here the CDR3 DNA reads TGTGCCAGCAGTTTTCGGGGGGGACGGGAAAATCAGCCCCAGCATTTT. This chain uses TRBV12-3 or TRBV12-4 with TRBJ1-5; D possibly corresponds to TRBD1 (5 bases). V was trimmed by 3 bases and J by 4 bases, leaving 16 bases between them. The CDR3 covers 16 residues.

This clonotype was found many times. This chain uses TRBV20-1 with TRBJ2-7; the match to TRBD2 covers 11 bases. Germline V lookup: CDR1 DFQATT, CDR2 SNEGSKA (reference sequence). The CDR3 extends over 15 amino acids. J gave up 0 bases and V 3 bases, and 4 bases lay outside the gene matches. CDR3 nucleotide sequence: TGCAGTGCTAGGACTAGCGGGGCCCCCTCCTACGAGCAGTACTTC. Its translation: CSARTSGAPSYEQYF.

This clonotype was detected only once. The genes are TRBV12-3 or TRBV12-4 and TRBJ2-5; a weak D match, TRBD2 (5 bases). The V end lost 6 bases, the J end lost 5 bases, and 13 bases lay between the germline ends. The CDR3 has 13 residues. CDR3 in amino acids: CASSIGLWETQYF. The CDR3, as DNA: TGTGCCAGCAGCATCGGACTTTGGGAGACCCAGTACTTC.

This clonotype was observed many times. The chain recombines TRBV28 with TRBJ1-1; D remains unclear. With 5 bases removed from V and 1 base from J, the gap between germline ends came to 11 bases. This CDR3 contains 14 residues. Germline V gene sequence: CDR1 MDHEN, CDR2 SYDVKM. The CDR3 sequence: CASSPSDTNTEAFF. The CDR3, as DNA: TGTGCCAGCAGTCCCTCCGACACGAACACTGAAGCTTTCTTT.

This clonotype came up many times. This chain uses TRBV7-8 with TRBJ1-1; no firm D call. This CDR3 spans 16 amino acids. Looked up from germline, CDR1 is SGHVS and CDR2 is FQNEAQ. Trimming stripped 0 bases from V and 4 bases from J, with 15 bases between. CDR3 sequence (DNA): TGTGCCAGCAGCTTAGCGCTCCAAGCCCGAAGCACTGAAGCTTTCTTT. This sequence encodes CASSLALQARSTEAFF. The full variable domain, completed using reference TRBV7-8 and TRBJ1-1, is GAGVSQSPRYKVAKRGQDVALRCDPISGHVSLFWYQQALGQGPEFLTYFQNEAQLDKSGLPSDRFFAERPEGSVSTLKIQRTQQEDSAVYLCASSLALQARSTEAFFGQGTRLTVV.

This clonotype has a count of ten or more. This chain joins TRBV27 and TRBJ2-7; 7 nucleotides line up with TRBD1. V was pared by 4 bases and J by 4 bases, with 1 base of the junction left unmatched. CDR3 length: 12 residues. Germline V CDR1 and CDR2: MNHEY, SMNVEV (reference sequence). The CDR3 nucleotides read TGTGCCAGCAGTTCGACAGGGTACGAGCAGTACTTC. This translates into CASSSTGYEQYF.

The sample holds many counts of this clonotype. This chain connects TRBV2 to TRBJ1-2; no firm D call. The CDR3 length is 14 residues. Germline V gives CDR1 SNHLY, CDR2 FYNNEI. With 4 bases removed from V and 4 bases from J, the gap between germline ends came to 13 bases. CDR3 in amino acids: CASSVRTESYGYTF. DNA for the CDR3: TGTGCCAGCAGTGTCCGGACGGAAAGCTATGGCTACACCTTC.

This CDR3 reads CASSLWGGLETQYF. CDR3 in DNA: TGCGCCAGCAGCCTCTGGGGGGGGCTTGAGACCCAGTACTTC. This chain connects TRBV4-1 to TRBJ2-5; TRBD2 is a possible D gene (7 bases). CDR1 is MGHRA, CDR2 YSYEKL, per germline. The CDR3 spans 14 residues. The ends were cut back, 4 bases at V and 5 bases at J, with 14 bases in the middle.

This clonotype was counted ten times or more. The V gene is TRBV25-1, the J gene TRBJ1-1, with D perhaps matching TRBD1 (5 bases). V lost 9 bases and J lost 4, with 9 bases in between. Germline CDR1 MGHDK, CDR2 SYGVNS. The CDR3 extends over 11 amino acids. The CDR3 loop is CASWGVTEAFF. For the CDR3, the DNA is TGTGCCAGTTGGGGGGTCACTGAAGCTTTCTTT.

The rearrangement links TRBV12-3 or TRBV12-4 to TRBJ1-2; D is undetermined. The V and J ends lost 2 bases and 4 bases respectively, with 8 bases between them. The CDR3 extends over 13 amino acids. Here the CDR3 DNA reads TGTGCCAGCAGTTTATTCCCGGCCTATGGCTACACCTTC. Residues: CASSLFPAYGYTF.

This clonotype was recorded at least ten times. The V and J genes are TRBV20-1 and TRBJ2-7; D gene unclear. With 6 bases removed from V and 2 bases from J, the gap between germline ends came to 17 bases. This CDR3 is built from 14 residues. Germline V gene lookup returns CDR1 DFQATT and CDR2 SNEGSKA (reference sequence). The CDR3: CSAVPPTYTYEQYF. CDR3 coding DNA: TGCAGTGCCGTCCCACCGACCTACACCTACGAGCAGTACTTC.

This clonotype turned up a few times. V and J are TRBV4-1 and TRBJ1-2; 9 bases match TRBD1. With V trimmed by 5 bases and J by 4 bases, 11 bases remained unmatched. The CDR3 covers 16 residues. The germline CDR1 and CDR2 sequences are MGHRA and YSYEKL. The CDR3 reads CASSVQPGTGLYGYTF. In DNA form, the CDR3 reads TGCGCCAGCAGCGTACAGCCCGGGACAGGGCTCTATGGCTACACCTTC.

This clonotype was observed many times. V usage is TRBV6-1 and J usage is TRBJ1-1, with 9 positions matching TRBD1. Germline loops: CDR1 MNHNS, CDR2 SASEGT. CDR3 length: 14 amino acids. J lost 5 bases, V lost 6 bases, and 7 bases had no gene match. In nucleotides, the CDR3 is TGTGCCAGCAGGGCGGACAGGGGATGGACTGAAGCTTTCTTT. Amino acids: CASRADRGWTEAFF.

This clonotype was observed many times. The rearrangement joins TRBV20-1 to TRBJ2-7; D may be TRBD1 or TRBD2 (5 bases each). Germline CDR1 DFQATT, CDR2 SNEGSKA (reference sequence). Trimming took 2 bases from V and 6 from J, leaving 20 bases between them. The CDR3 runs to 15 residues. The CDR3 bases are TGCAGTGCTAGACCAACCGGGACGGTTCCTCCCGAGCAGTACTTC. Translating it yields CSARPTGTVPPEQYF.

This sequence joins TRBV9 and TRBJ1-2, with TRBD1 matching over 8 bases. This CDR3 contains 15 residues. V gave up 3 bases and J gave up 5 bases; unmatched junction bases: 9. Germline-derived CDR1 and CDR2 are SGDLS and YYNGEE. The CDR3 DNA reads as TGTGCCAGCAGCGCCCCCGGGACAGGCCCTTATGGCTACACCTTC. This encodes CASSAPGTGPYGYTF.

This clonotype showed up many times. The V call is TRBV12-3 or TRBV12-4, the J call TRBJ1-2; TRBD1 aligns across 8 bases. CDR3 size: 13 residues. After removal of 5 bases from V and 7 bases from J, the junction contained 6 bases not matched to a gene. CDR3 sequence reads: CASSITGGTGYTF. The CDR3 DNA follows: TGTGCCAGCAGTATTACAGGGGGTACTGGCTACACCTTC.

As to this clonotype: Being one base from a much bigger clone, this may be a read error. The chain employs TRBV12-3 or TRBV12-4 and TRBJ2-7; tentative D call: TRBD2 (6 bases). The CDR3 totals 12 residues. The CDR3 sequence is CASSLASDEQYF. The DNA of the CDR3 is TGTGCCAGCAGCTTAGCTAGCGACGAGCAGTACTTC.

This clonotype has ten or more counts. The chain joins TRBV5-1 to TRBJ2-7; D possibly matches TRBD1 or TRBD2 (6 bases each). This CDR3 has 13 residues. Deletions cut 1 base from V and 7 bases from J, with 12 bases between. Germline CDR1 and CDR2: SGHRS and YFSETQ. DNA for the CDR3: TGCGCCAGCAGCTTGAGGGGGGAAAGAGAGCAGTACTTC. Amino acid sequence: CASSLRGEREQYF.

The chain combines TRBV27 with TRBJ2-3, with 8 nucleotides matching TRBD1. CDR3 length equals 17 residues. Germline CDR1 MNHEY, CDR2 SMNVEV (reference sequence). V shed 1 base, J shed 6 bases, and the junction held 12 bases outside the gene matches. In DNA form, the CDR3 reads TGTGCCAGCAGTTTATTAGCCCCCGGACAGGGCGGGGATACGCAGTATTTT. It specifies CASSLLAPGQGGDTQYF.

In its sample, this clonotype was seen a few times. The CDR3 reads CASSLSDRGSGEQYF. DNA for the CDR3: TGCGCCAGCAGCCTAAGTGACAGGGGAAGTGGCGAGCAGTACTTC. V is TRBV4-1 and J is TRBJ2-7; TRBD1 matches 8 bases. The germline V gene has CDR1 MGHRA and CDR2 YSYEKL. The CDR3 is 15 residues long. V gave up 4 bases and J gave up 6 bases; unmatched junction bases: 11.

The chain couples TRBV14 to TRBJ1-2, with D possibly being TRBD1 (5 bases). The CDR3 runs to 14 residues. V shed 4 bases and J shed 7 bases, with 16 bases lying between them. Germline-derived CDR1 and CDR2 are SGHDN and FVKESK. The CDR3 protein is CASSLFEGSAGYTF. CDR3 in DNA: TGTGCCAGCAGCCTTTTCGAGGGGTCGGCTGGCTACACCTTC.

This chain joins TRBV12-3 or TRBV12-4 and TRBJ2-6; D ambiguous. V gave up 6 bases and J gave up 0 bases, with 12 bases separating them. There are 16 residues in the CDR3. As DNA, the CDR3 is TGTGCCAGCAGCCCGACACGTATCTCTGGGGCCAACGTCCTGACTTTC. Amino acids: CASSPTRISGANVLTF.

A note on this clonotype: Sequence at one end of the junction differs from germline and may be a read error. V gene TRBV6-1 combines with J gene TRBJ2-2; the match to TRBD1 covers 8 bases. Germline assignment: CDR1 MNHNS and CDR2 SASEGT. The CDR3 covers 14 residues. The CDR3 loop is CASSKTGATRELFF. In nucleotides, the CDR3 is TGTGCCAGCAGTAAGACAGGGGCCACCCGGGAGCTGTTTTTT.

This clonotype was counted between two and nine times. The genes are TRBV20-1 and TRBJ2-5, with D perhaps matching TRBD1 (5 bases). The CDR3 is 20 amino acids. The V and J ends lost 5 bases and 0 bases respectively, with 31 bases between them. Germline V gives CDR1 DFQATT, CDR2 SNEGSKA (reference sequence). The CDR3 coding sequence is TGCAGTGCTTTTCTTGACCCAGCGACAGAGGCCTCAGTGTACCAAGAGACCCAGTACTTC. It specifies CSAFLDPATEASVYQETQYF.